This T cell receptor (beta chain) derives from a study of blood T cell repertoires in COVID-19. Participant-reported clinical history was the basis for cohort assignment. The CDR3 totals 18 residues. V shed 3 bases and J shed 8 bases, with 25 bases lying between them. The germline V gene encodes CDR1 KGHSH and CDR2 LQKENI. Original processing notes: The assay estimated nucleated cells by amplifying reference gene primers. Method: immunoSEQ multiplex PCR; TCRdb's copy keeps in-frame clones and lacks some. That table gives V, J and clone size, and the DNA gave D and trimming. The sample carries 180,000 or so clones, 87% recorded once.

Sequenced input: PBMCs or T cells enriched from blood (not recorded which). The chain carries TRBV18 and TRBJ1-4; D possibly corresponds to TRBD1 (5 bases). The clonotype comes from a human donor with acute COVID-19. The donor label of this sample is uncertain. The CDR3 nucleotides read TGTGCCAGCTCACCGGCAGGGAATAGCCCAAGAATTCGGGAAAAACTGTTTTTT. This gives the protein CASSPAGNSPRIREKLFF.